This T cell receptor beta chain emerged from a study of shared clonotypes between healthy human individuals. Study-level points and caveats: Across a handful of donors, naive CD4 shared roughly 5.1%, naive CD8 3% to 3.5%, memory CD4 2% to 2.5%, memory CD8 about 0.4%. The donor pool, a small one, limited the genetic and exposure-history diversity represented. The sampled material consisted only of blood, and tissue repertoires are likely to differ.

Samples underwent the assay at deep level. Profiling relied on immunoSEQ multiplex PCR, and the TCRdb table lists in-frame clones only, not all of them. The profile covers 500,000 to 700,000 clones, with roughly 95% appearing a single time and over 0.1% taken by the ten largest. As concerns this clone: The antigen remains unidentified.

V was pared by 1 base and J by 5 bases, with 5 bases of the junction left unmatched. The CDR3 spans 16 residues. From germline, CDR1 is LNHDA and CDR2 SQIVND (reference sequence). Terminally differentiated effector memory CD45RA+ cells were left out of the naive CD8 fraction, which was CD45RO-negative and positively selected for CCR7. Sequences were obtained from naive CD8+ T cells sorted from blood. The sequence derives from a woman aged 30 to 39 in good health. The V call is TRBV19, the J call TRBJ2-5, with TRBD1 identical over 12 bases. Here the CDR3 DNA reads TGTGCCAGTAGTATAGTGGGACAGGGGGCGGATGAGACCCAGTACTTC. Its translation: CASSIVGQGADETQYF.